This T cell receptor (beta chain) was documented in a study of T cells after yellow fever vaccination. Template switching by 5'RACE produced TCR cDNA, adding a universal primer site and UMIs. TCRdb reprocessed the 5' RACE reads with MiXCR, giving one entry per CDR3 protein. This repertoire shows 300,000 to 400,000 distinct CDR3 sequences, roughly 4.3% found once; its top ten account for approximately 25%. Germline lookup yields CDR1 KGHSH and CDR2 LQKENI. V lost 1 base to trimming and J lost 0 bases, with 10 bases between them. The CDR3 is made up of 15 amino acids. This clonotype was found a few times. Its cognate antigen is unknown. Whole-study results and caveats: Abundant bulk-population clonotypes could contaminate the FACS-sorted repertoires. A minor fraction of clonotypes spanned both CD4 and CD8 compartments.

The specimen comprised PBMCs, sampled 5 days after the yellow fever booster vaccination. This rearrangement joins TRBV18 to TRBJ2-7; D might be TRBD1 (6 bases). This TCR came from a man aged 18 to 29 who received the YFV17D yellow fever vaccine. The CDR3 DNA reads as TGTGCCAGCTCACCACGGCAGGGGAGCTCCTACGAGCAGTACTTC. It yields the protein CASSPRQGSSYEQYF. Variable domain in full (rest from reference TRBV18 and TRBJ2-7): NAGVMQNPRHLVRRRGQEARLRCSPMKGHSHVYWYRQLPEEGLKFMVYLQKENIIDESGMPKERFSAEFPKEGPSILRIQQVVRGDSAAYFCASSPRQGSSYEQYFGPGTRLTVT.